This T cell receptor (beta chain) was sequenced for a study of T-cell memory formation after mild COVID-19. Background on the study: Most TCR clusters belonged to a single donor. General study results and limits: Pre-infection memory showed some responding clones, and this suggested that cross-reactive memory joined.

TCR alpha and TCR beta cDNA libraries carrying sample barcodes and UMIs came from 5'RACE with constant-segment primers. TCRdb passed the 5' RACE reads through MiXCR, listing each CDR3 protein once. The data contain 350,000 to 500,000 distinct CDR3 sequences, roughly 17% of them singletons. This clonotype has ten or more counts. The antigen is not known. The germline V gene encodes CDR1 SGHTA and CDR2 FQGNSA. The CDR3 has 13 amino acids. The germline V and J ends were trimmed by 10 bases and 0 bases, with 12 bases remaining between them. This receptor was identified in a man aged 18-30 years who had mild COVID-19 (a few samples of this study predate the infection). Cell type and time point are not known. This rearrangement joins TRBV7-2 to TRBJ1-1; D is unclear. Sample: PBMCs or a T cell subset sorted from them (not recorded which). The CDR3 coding sequence is TGTGCCACCCGCCCATTCATGAACACTGAAGCTTTCTTT. This translates into CATRPFMNTEAFF.